The present T cell receptor (beta chain) was sequenced within a study of technical replicates of blood from a few donors. This table comes from immunoSEQ multiplex PCR, and its TCRdb copy is limited to in-frame clones, with some not included. Of tens of thousands of clones listed, around 93% are singletons. This CDR3 is built from 13 residues. Germline lookup yields CDR1 WSHSY and CDR2 SAAADI. The germline V and J ends were trimmed by 0 bases and 4 bases, with 6 bases remaining between them. The rearrangement links TRBV10-2 to TRBJ2-5, with D possibly matching TRBD1 (5 bases). The receptor was derived from a human donor in good health. The specimen sequenced was T cells isolated from PBMCs. CDR3 sequence (DNA): TGCGCCAGCAGTGAGTCTAGGGGAGAGACCCAGTACTTC. Amino acids: CASSESRGETQYF.